At least ten counts were recorded for the clone carrying this T cell receptor (beta chain). Antigen specificity is unknown. TCRdb reanalysed the 5' RACE reads using MiXCR and keeps one entry per CDR3 protein. Among tens of thousands of distinct CDR3 sequences, 6% to 7.5% were seen once, and the ten largest hold 36%. The data were taken from a study of T cells after yellow fever vaccination. Study observations and caveats: The study re-detected most primary-vaccination clones after the booster (roughly 96% CD4, roughly 91% CD8). The study noted that FACS-sorted repertoires could contain abundant clonotypes contaminating from the bulk population.

J lost 7 bases, V lost 7 bases, and 7 bases had no gene match. The CDR3 spans 13 residues. Germline V gives CDR1 DFQATT, CDR2 SNEGSKA (reference sequence). V and J are TRBV20-1 and TRBJ2-1, with 10 bases that match TRBD2. The sequence derives from a man aged 30 to 39 who received the YFV17D yellow fever vaccine. The sample in question was CD8+ T cells sorted from PBMCs, obtained 15 days after the yellow fever booster vaccination. CDR3 region: CSVSLAGDNEQFF. In DNA, the CDR3 is TGCAGTGTCTCGCTAGCGGGAGATAATGAGCAGTTCTTC.